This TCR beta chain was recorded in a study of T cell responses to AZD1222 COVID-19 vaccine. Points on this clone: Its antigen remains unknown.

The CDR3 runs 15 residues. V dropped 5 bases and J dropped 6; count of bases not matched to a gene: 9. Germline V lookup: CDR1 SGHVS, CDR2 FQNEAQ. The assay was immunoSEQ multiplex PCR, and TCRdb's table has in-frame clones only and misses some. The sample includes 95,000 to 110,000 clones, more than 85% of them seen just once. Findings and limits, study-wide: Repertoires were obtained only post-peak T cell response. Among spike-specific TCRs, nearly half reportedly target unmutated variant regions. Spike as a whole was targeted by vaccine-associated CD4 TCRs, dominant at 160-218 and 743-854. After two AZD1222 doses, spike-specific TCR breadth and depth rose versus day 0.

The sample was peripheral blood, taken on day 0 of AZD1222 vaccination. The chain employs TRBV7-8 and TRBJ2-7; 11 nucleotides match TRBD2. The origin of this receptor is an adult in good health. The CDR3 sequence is CASSKLAGVGIEQYF. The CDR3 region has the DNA TGTGCCAGCAGCAAACTAGCGGGAGTTGGGATCGAGCAGTACTTC.